Below, 31 T cell receptor beta chains from the same sample are listed, as sequenced in a study of blood T cell repertoires in COVID-19. Produced via immunoSEQ multiplex PCR; TCRdb's table is partial and in-frame only. The profile shows approximately 10,000 clones, 65% to 90% of them singletons. Source material: peripheral blood. These receptors were obtained from a human donor in a cohort sampled during active COVID-19.

The chain employs TRBV6-5 and TRBJ1-1; TRBD1 matches 9 bases. Per germline, CDR1 MNHEY and CDR2 SVGAGI. The CDR3 sequence is 15 residues long. Trimming at V came to 5 bases and at J to 0 bases, leaving 4 bases not matched to a gene. The CDR3: CASSPYRGLNTEAFF. The CDR3 DNA sequence: TGTGCCAGCAGTCCTTACAGGGGGCTGAACACTGAAGCTTTCTTT.

J is TRBJ2-3 and V is TRBV4-2, with D unresolved. Germline lookup yields CDR1 LGHNA and CDR2 YNFKEQ. V dropped 0 bases and J dropped 0 bases, with 10 bases sitting between them. The CDR3 runs to 16 residues. CDR3 amino acids: CASSQDWATSTDTQYF. CDR3 sequence (DNA): TGTGCCAGCAGCCAAGATTGGGCGACAAGCACAGATACGCAGTATTTT.

This clone was observed a single time. This chain links TRBV3-1 (or the pseudogene TRBV3-2) with TRBJ1-6; no clear D gene. This CDR3 region has 16 residues. V was clipped by 4 bases and J by 0 bases, with 10 bases between them. Germline CDR1 is LGHDT and CDR2 is YNNKEL (reference sequence). The CDR3 DNA reads TGTGCCAGCAGCCTTTTAACGGGCTCCTATAATTCACCCCTCCACTTT. Protein product: CASSLLTGSYNSPLHF.

This clone was recorded only once. V usage is TRBV7-2 and J usage is TRBJ1-2, with a weak D call TRBD1 (6 bases). This CDR3 is 14 amino acids long. Per germline, CDR1 SGHTA and CDR2 FQGNSA. V lost 1 base and J lost 6, with 12 bases in between. CDR3 in amino acids: CASSLEQGVNGYTF. As DNA, the CDR3 is TGTGCCAGCAGCTTAGAACAGGGTGTCAATGGCTACACCTTC.

The rearrangement joins TRBV20-1 to TRBJ2-5; D uncertain. This CDR3 has 12 residues. Germline CDR1 DFQATT, CDR2 SNEGSKA (reference sequence). Trimming stripped 3 bases from V and 4 bases from J, with 9 bases between. CDR3 coding DNA: TGCAGTGCTAGTCCCCGAGGAGAGACCCAGTACTTC. Its translation is CSASPRGETQYF.

This chain connects TRBV28 to TRBJ2-1; 16 bases are shared with TRBD2. This CDR3 contains 19 residues. Looked up from germline, CDR1 is MDHEN and CDR2 is SYDVKM. V shed 5 bases, J shed 7 bases, and the junction held 14 bases outside the gene matches. DNA for the CDR3: TGTGCCAGCAGTCCCCCATATCGGGGACTAGCGGGGGGGCGAAATGAGCAGTTCTTC. Translation gives CASSPPYRGLAGGRNEQFF.

The genes are TRBV18 and TRBJ1-5, with D perhaps matching TRBD1 (5 bases). The germline V gene has CDR1 KGHSH and CDR2 LQKENI. With 5 bases removed from V and 5 bases from J, the gap between germline ends came to 13 bases. This CDR3 has 14 residues. The DNA of the CDR3 is TGTGCCAGCTCAGACCAAGGGGTGTATCAGCCCCAGCATTTT. This codes for CASSDQGVYQPQHF.

This chain joins TRBV7-2 and TRBJ2-2, with TRBD2 matching over 14 bases. J gave up 1 base and V 8 bases, and 3 bases lay outside the gene matches. In germline, CDR1 is SGHTA, CDR2 FQGNSA. The CDR3 contains 16 residues. CDR3 residues: CASGLAGGRNTGELFF. The CDR3 DNA reads as TGTGCCAGCGGACTAGCGGGGGGACGGAACACCGGGGAGCTGTTTTTT.

This clone was recorded only once. Written as DNA, the CDR3 is TGTGCCAGCAGCGTTGGGACAGGGCCCCGATATGAAAAACTGTTTTTT. This sequence encodes CASSVGTGPRYEKLFF. This chain links TRBV9 with TRBJ1-4, with 9 bases identical to TRBD1. The CDR3 has 16 residues. The J segment lost 6 bases and the V segment lost 2 bases, leaving 8 bases of the junction unmatched. Germline assignment: CDR1 SGDLS and CDR2 YYNGEE.

This chain connects TRBV7-2 to TRBJ2-1; 9 nucleotides line up with TRBD2. Germline V lookup: CDR1 SGHTA, CDR2 FQGNSA. The CDR3 loop spans 17 amino acids. With 0 bases clipped from V and 4 bases from J, the junction kept 7 bases outside the gene matches. Here the CDR3 DNA reads TGTGCCAGCAGCTTAGCGCATCTTAGCGGGGGTTACAATGAGCAGTTCTTC. The encoded protein is CASSLAHLSGGYNEQFF.

CDR3: CASSFYTGELFF. CDR3 nucleotides: TGTGCCAGCAGTTTCTACACCGGGGAGCTGTTTTTT. The V and J genes are TRBV12-3 or TRBV12-4 and TRBJ2-2; D not certain. This CDR3 has 12 amino acids. V was pared by 3 bases and J by 3 bases, with 2 bases between.

The chain employs TRBV5-4 and TRBJ1-2; D might be TRBD1 (6 bases). The V and J ends lost 4 bases and 5 bases respectively, with 15 bases between them. Germline V CDR1 and CDR2: SGHNT, YYREEE (reference sequence). CDR3 length equals 14 residues. Here the CDR3 DNA reads TGTGCCAGCAGCCACCCGGACAGAACGTATGGCTACACCTTC. This sequence encodes CASSHPDRTYGYTF.

The chain carries TRBV5-1 and TRBJ2-3, with a possible D match to TRBD1 (5 bases). Trimming stripped 0 bases from V and 2 bases from J, with 10 bases between. The CDR3 loop spans 15 amino acids. Per the germline V gene, CDR1 is SGHRS and CDR2 is YFSETQ. CDR3: CASSLGSGHTDTQYF. CDR3 bases: TGCGCCAGCAGCTTGGGCTCAGGGCACACAGATACGCAGTATTTT.

This rearrangement joins TRBV5-1 to TRBJ2-2; 9 bases agree with TRBD2. Losses at the gene ends were 2 bases for V and 5 bases for J; bases not matched to a gene: 7. Per germline, CDR1 SGHRS and CDR2 YFSETQ. CDR3 length: 16 amino acids. The CDR3, as DNA: TGCGCCAGCAGCTTCGGCGGGGGGGCCGGGACCGGGGAGCTGTTTTTT. Translating it yields CASSFGGGAGTGELFF.

The chain carries TRBV6-5 and TRBJ2-5, with 9 bases fitting TRBD2. Germline V CDR1 and CDR2: MNHEY, SVGAGI. This CDR3 spans 16 amino acids. V lost 0 bases to trimming and J lost 2 bases; unmatched junction nucleotides: 4. CDR3 protein: CASSYSAGGGQETQYF. CDR3 DNA sequence: TGTGCCAGCAGTTACTCAGCGGGGGGTGGGCAAGAGACCCAGTACTTC.

The rearrangement uses TRBV7-9 and TRBJ1-1; D perhaps matches TRBD1 (5 bases). The ends were cut back, 9 bases at V and 4 bases at J, with 18 bases in the middle. This CDR3 is built from 14 residues. Germline loops: CDR1 SEHNR, CDR2 FQNEAQ (reference sequence). CDR3 amino acids: CASVTGEGPTEAFF. The CDR3 DNA follows: TGTGCCAGTGTTACTGGGGAGGGGCCCACTGAAGCTTTCTTT.

This rearrangement joins TRBV7-2 to TRBJ1-2; D not resolved. This CDR3 is 12 amino acids long. Per germline, CDR1 SGHTA and CDR2 FQGNSA. V lost 6 bases and J 5 bases, leaving 10 bases between the germline ends. The CDR3 nucleotides are TGTGCCAGCAGTCGAACAGTGTATGGCTACACCTTC. It specifies CASSRTVYGYTF.

The V gene is TRBV9, the J gene TRBJ2-2, with D hard to call. Germline lookup yields CDR1 SGDLS and CDR2 YYNGEE. V was clipped by 0 bases and J by 7 bases, with 4 bases between them. CDR3 length: 12 amino acids. The CDR3 region is CASSVDSGELFF. CDR3 nucleotides: TGTGCCAGCAGCGTAGACAGCGGGGAGCTGTTTTTT. Using reference TRBV9 and TRBJ2-2 for the parts outside the CDR3, the full variable domain is DSGVTQTPKHLITATGQRVTLRCSPRSGDLSVYWYQQSLDQGLQFLIQYYNGEERAKGNILERFSAQQFPDLHSELNLSSLELGDSALYFCASSVDSGELFFGEGSRLTVL.

The V and J genes are TRBV6-4 and TRBJ1-6; D gene unclear. Deletions cut 0 bases from V and 12 bases from J, with 15 bases between. The length of the CDR3 is 15 residues. Per the germline V gene, CDR1 is MRHNA and CDR2 is SNTAGT. CDR3 in amino acids: CASSDSSRQVGPLHF. CDR3 bases: TGTGCCAGCAGTGACTCGAGCCGCCAGGTGGGACCCCTCCACTTT.

The rearrangement links TRBV28 to TRBJ2-7; possibly TRBD1 for D (5 bases). V lost 6 bases to trimming and J lost 0 bases, with 18 bases between them. The CDR3 covers 16 residues. The germline gives CDR1 MDHEN, CDR2 SYDVKM. The CDR3 loop is CASSPAGAETSYEQYF. CDR3 sequence (DNA): TGTGCCAGCAGCCCCGCTGGGGCAGAGACCTCCTACGAGCAGTACTTC.

The rearrangement uses TRBV14 and TRBJ1-1; D gene ambiguous. The CDR3 spans 17 residues. The germline V gene has CDR1 SGHDN and CDR2 FVKESK. Trimming removed 1 base at V and 0 bases at J, with 15 bases between. The CDR3 region has the DNA TGTGCCAGCAGCCAAGGAATAGCCCGAGCTATGAACACTGAAGCTTTCTTT. It codes for CASSQGIARAMNTEAFF.

The chain joins TRBV2 to TRBJ2-3; the D gene is possibly TRBD2 (5 bases). Germline CDR1 is SNHLY and CDR2 is FYNNEI. Trimming cost V 6 bases and J 6 bases, with 16 bases left between them. The CDR3 runs to 14 residues. CDR3 in amino acids: CASRRVSQPDTQYF. CDR3 nucleotides: TGTGCCAGCAGGAGGGTCAGCCAGCCGGATACGCAGTATTTT.

There are a few counts of this clone. The chain uses TRBV7-9 and TRBJ2-2; D possibly corresponds to TRBD1 (6 bases). Trimming removed 4 bases at V and 6 bases at J, with 15 bases between. This CDR3 comprises 15 residues. Per the germline V gene, CDR1 is SEHNR and CDR2 is FQNEAQ (reference sequence). The CDR3 nucleotides read TGTGCCAGCAGCTCAGACAGGATGTTGGCCGGGGAGCTGTTTTTT. The encoded protein is CASSSDRMLAGELFF.

The rearrangement links TRBV7-3 to TRBJ2-4, with 11 bases matching TRBD1. The J segment lost 8 bases and the V segment lost 5 bases, leaving 5 bases of the junction unmatched. Germline assignment: CDR1 SGHTA and CDR2 FQGTGA. CDR3 size: 14 residues. The DNA of the CDR3 is TGTGCCAGCAGCCGGGGACAGGGGGAACACATTCAGTACTTC. As protein: CASSRGQGEHIQYF. The full variable domain, in which reference TRBV7-3 and TRBJ2-4 provide the parts outside the CDR3, is GAGVSQTPSNKVTEKGKYVELRCDPISGHTALYWYRQSLGQGPEFLIYFQGTGAADDSGLPNDRFFAVRPEGSVSTLKIQRTERGDSAVYLCASSRGQGEHIQYFGAGTRLSVL.

This clone was detected once. The V call is TRBV18, the J call TRBJ2-7; no clear D. Germline V gives CDR1 KGHSH, CDR2 LQKENI. V gave up 4 bases and J gave up 4 bases, with 14 bases separating them. This CDR3 contains 14 residues. The chain's CDR3 is CASSLQTPNYEQYF. CDR3 DNA sequence: TGTGCCAGCTCACTCCAGACTCCTAATTACGAGCAGTACTTC.

This clone was counted a few times. The chain uses TRBV6-1 and TRBJ1-5; weak D call: TRBD1 (5 bases). The CDR3 sequence is 18 residues long. Germline V gene lookup returns CDR1 MNHNS and CDR2 SASEGT. Trimming left V 3 bases short and J 1 base short, with 19 bases between. CDR3 protein: CASSDPVGGGRSNQPQHF. The CDR3 DNA reads TGTGCCAGCAGTGACCCCGTTGGTGGGGGGAGAAGCAATCAGCCCCAGCATTTT.

Only a few counts were recorded for this clone. The chain is built from TRBV5-6 and TRBJ2-1; the match to TRBD2 covers 8 bases. V lost 4 bases, J lost 7 bases, and 16 bases stayed unmatched. CDR3 size: 17 residues. From germline, CDR1 is SGHDT and CDR2 YYEEEE. Written as DNA, the CDR3 is TGTGCCAGCAGCCCCGACGGAGGGGCGGGGGGTTCGAATGAGCAGTTCTTC. The encoded protein is CASSPDGGAGGSNEQFF.

This chain joins TRBV4-2 and TRBJ2-2; possible D gene TRBD2, 5 bases. Germline lookup yields CDR1 LGHNA and CDR2 YNFKEQ. V was clipped by 5 bases and J by 4 bases, with 20 bases between them. The CDR3 runs to 17 residues. The CDR3, as DNA: TGTGCCAGCAGCTTTCCCTCGGACCAGGCGGGCACCGGGGAGCTGTTTTTT. Amino acid sequence: CASSFPSDQAGTGELFF.

This clone came up a few times. The gene calls are TRBV5-1 and TRBJ2-1, with D maybe TRBD2 (6 bases). The CDR3 covers 14 residues. Germline CDR1 is SGHRS and CDR2 is YFSETQ. Trimming took off 3 bases at V and 7 bases at J, with 14 bases between the two ends. CDR3 amino acids: CASSSGTPGNEQFF. CDR3 nucleotides: TGCGCCAGCAGCTCCGGGACTCCTGGGAATGAGCAGTTCTTC.

V is TRBV7-2 and J is TRBJ2-2, with 11 nucleotides matching TRBD2. CDR3 length equals 16 residues. With 0 bases clipped from V and 7 bases from J, the junction kept 4 bases outside the gene matches. Germline V gives CDR1 SGHTA, CDR2 FQGNSA. CDR3 sequence reads: CASSLASGGANGELFF. DNA for the CDR3: TGTGCCAGCAGCTTAGCTAGCGGGGGGGCCAACGGGGAGCTGTTTTTT.

This clone was detected a few times. This chain connects TRBV3-1 (or the pseudogene TRBV3-2) to TRBJ2-7, with 11 positions matching TRBD2. The germline V gene has CDR1 LGHDT and CDR2 YNNKEL (reference sequence). J was trimmed by 3 bases and V by 2 bases; bases with no gene match: 6. The CDR3 consists of 16 residues. DNA of the CDR3: TGTGCCAGCAGCCAACTGCTAGCGGGGGGAGGCTACGAGCAGTACTTC. Translated: CASSQLLAGGGYEQYF.